These 16 T cell receptor beta chains were all obtained from the same sample, sequenced in a study of T cells in Graves' hyperthyroidism and ophthalmopathy. It was RNA transcripts that yielded the amplified TCR beta CDR3 regions. First-round RT-PCR of the TCR CDR3 relied on the HTBI primer set. MiXCR, run by TCRdb on the multiplex PCR reads, gives a single entry per CDR3 protein. The sample holds 270,000 or so distinct CDR3 sequences, around 15% seen once. Sequencing was carried out using blood. The receptors derive from a woman between 50 and 59 years old with Graves' hyperthyroidism that later progressed to Graves' ophthalmopathy.

This clonotype was counted ten times or more. The genes are TRBV20-1 and TRBJ2-5, with D perhaps being TRBD1 or TRBD2 (5 bases each). From germline, CDR1 is DFQATT and CDR2 SNEGSKA (reference sequence). This CDR3 comprises 13 residues. V was pared by 3 bases and J by 4 bases, with 12 bases between. The CDR3 DNA reads as TGCAGTGCTAGCTTCCCAGGGAGAGAGACCCAGTACTTC. Amino acids: CSASFPGRETQYF.

The table lists this clonotype with a few counts. The chain's CDR3 is CASSLWGGEKLFF. CDR3 bases: TGTGCCAGCAGCTTATGGGGAGGTGAAAAACTGTTTTTT. This sequence joins TRBV7-8 and TRBJ1-4; D remains ambiguous. Trimming took 2 bases from V and 7 from J, leaving 8 bases between them. CDR1 and CDR2 from the germline V gene are SGHVS and FQNEAQ. This CDR3 spans 13 amino acids.

Only one count was recorded for this clonotype. V is TRBV28 and J is TRBJ2-7, with 9 bases fitting TRBD1. The CDR3 has 15 residues. V gave up 4 bases and J gave up 3 bases; unmatched junction bases: 7. Looked up from germline, CDR1 is MDHEN and CDR2 is SYDVKM. CDR3 sequence (DNA): TGTGCCAGCAGTTCCGTACCGGGACAGGGCTACGAGCAGTACTTC. It is translated as CASSSVPGQGYEQYF.

At least ten counts were recorded for this clonotype. The chain couples TRBV2 to TRBJ2-1, with 9 bases aligning to TRBD2. The V gene end was trimmed by 6 bases and the J gene end by 7 bases; junction bases not matched to a gene: 16. The germline gives CDR1 SNHLY, CDR2 FYNNEI. This CDR3 region has 17 residues. In DNA form, the CDR3 reads TGTGCCAGCAGCGCCCGCCCCAGGGCGGGAGGGTGGAATGAGCAGTTCTTC. Its translation is CASSARPRAGGWNEQFF.

About this clonotype itself: This may arise from a read error, as a much more abundant clone is one base away. This rearrangement joins TRBV29-1 to TRBJ2-1; 7 bases fit TRBD2. Germline V gene lookup returns CDR1 SQVTM and CDR2 ANQGSEA. CDR3 size: 15 residues. DNA of the CDR3: TGCAGCGCTGAAACTGGCGGGAGAGGCTACAATGAGCAGTTCTTC. It specifies CSAETGGRGYNEQFF.

This clonotype was observed many times. The genes are TRBV7-9 and TRBJ1-5; D possibly corresponds to TRBD1 (5 bases). V gave up 5 bases and J gave up 10 bases, with 24 bases separating them. This CDR3 contains 16 residues. Per germline, CDR1 SEHNR and CDR2 FQNEAQ (reference sequence). The CDR3 is CASSPAAGTAVEPQHF. In nucleotides, the CDR3 is TGTGCCAGCAGCCCCGCCGCCGGGACGGCGGTGGAACCCCAGCATTTT.

This clonotype appeared many times. CDR3 coding DNA: TGTGCCAGCAGTTTAAGGGCGCGGGGGCAGAGGCTTGAGACCCAGTACTTC. Its translation is CASSLRARGQRLETQYF. The V gene is TRBV27, the J gene TRBJ2-5; perhaps TRBD2 as D (7 bases). Trimming cost V 2 bases and J 5 bases, with 21 bases left between them. The CDR3 contains 17 residues. Looked up from germline, CDR1 is MNHEY and CDR2 is SMNVEV (reference sequence).

There are many counts of this clonotype. The chain recombines TRBV2 with TRBJ2-1, with D possibly being TRBD2 (6 bases). Germline-derived CDR1 and CDR2 are SNHLY and FYNNEI. The CDR3 extends over 11 amino acids. Trimming stripped 3 bases from V and 12 bases from J, with 9 bases between. The CDR3 sequence is CASSDGGMQFF. CDR3 DNA sequence: TGTGCCAGCAGTGACGGCGGGATGCAGTTCTTC.

This clonotype was seen at least ten times. J is TRBJ2-1 and V is TRBV6-1, with 12 bases aligning to TRBD2. The CDR3 loop spans 16 amino acids. With V trimmed by 5 bases and J by 4 bases, 6 bases remained unmatched. CDR1 MNHNS and CDR2 SASEGT come from the germline V gene. The CDR3 is CASSYKGTSGYNEQFF. The CDR3 DNA is TGTGCCAGCAGTTATAAAGGGACTAGCGGGTACAATGAGCAGTTCTTC.

This clonotype was observed many times. The chain carries TRBV18 and TRBJ2-5, with D possibly TRBD2 on 5 matching bases. The CDR3 length is 18 residues. Trimming took 2 bases from V and 5 from J, leaving 24 bases between them. CDR1 is KGHSH, CDR2 LQKENI, per germline. The CDR3 DNA sequence: TGTGCCAGCTCACCATTAAAACGGGATCCGCTCGGGCGGGAGACCCAGTACTTC. Amino acid sequence: CASSPLKRDPLGRETQYF.

As for this clonotype: A read error may account for a junction end that differs from germline. V gene TRBV12-3 or TRBV12-4 combines with J gene TRBJ1-5; 9 positions agree with TRBD1. The CDR3 contains 16 residues. This CDR3 reads CASSLGDRVPNQPQHF. The CDR3 coding sequence is TGTGCCAGCAGTTTAGGGGACAGGGTCCCTAATCAGCCCCAGCATTTC.

This clonotype was detected many times. The V call is TRBV20-1, the J call TRBJ2-3; 10 nucleotides align to TRBD2. After removal of 4 bases from V and 1 base from J, the junction contained 5 bases not matched to a gene. CDR1 and CDR2 (germline): DFQATT, SNEGSKA (reference sequence). The CDR3 contains 15 residues. The CDR3: CSAISSGSGTDTQYF. The CDR3 DNA follows: TGCAGTGCTATCTCTAGCGGGAGTGGCACAGATACGCAGTATTTT.

The chain couples TRBV11-1 to TRBJ2-5; TRBD2 matches 13 bases. The CDR3 contains 15 residues. The V segment lost 6 bases and the J segment 9 bases; nucleotides outside the gene matches: 10. Germline V gene lookup returns CDR1 SGHAT and CDR2 FQDESV (reference sequence). This chain's CDR3 is CASRPGTSGEIPQYF. DNA for the CDR3: TGTGCCAGCAGACCCGGGACTAGCGGGGAAATACCCCAGTACTTC.

This clonotype was found many times. The chain has TRBV20-1 and TRBJ2-7; no firm D call. The germline gives CDR1 DFQATT, CDR2 SNEGSKA (reference sequence). Trimming stripped 4 bases from V and 3 bases from J, with 13 bases between. This CDR3 contains 13 residues. This CDR3 reads CSAKRPTGYEQYF. CDR3 bases: TGCAGTGCTAAGAGACCGACGGGCTACGAGCAGTACTTC.

This clonotype was seen ten or more times. This chain joins TRBV20-1 and TRBJ2-1; TRBD2 matches 9 bases. This CDR3 has 14 residues. CDR1 and CDR2 (germline): DFQATT, SNEGSKA (reference sequence). The J segment lost 0 bases and the V segment lost 4 bases, leaving 1 base of the junction unmatched. The chain's CDR3 is CSATSGTSYNEQFF. CDR3 nucleotides: TGCAGTGCTACTAGCGGGACCTCCTACAATGAGCAGTTCTTC.

A remark on this clonotype: The junction departs from the called germline gene at one end, perhaps through a read error. The V and J genes are TRBV11-2 and TRBJ1-1, with 7 bases identical to TRBD1. The CDR3 is 14 amino acids. Per the germline V gene, CDR1 is SGHAT and CDR2 is FQNNGV. Written as DNA, the CDR3 is TGTGCCAGCAACTTAGGGCAGGGGGACACTGAAGCTTTCTTT. Translated: CASNLGQGDTEAFF.